This T cell receptor beta chain was identified in a study of T-cell memory formation after mild COVID-19. Amplification by 5'RACE using constant-segment primers produced TCR alpha and TCR beta cDNA libraries that carried sample barcodes and UMIs. TCRdb ran MiXCR on the 5' RACE reads and lists one entry per CDR3 protein. The sample has a few hundred thousand distinct CDR3 sequences; less than 25% are singletons. The ends were cut back, 7 bases at V and 5 bases at J, with 12 bases in the middle. This CDR3 spans 13 amino acids. The germline CDR1 and CDR2 sequences are SGHVS and FQNEAQ. Note on this clonotype: What it binds is not known.

Findings of the study overall: CD4/CD8 balance held among clones contracting day 15 to 85, and later expanders leaned CD4+. Cross-reactive memory apparently joined, as some responding clones appeared in pre-infection memory.

The sample was PBMCs or a T cell subset sorted from them (not recorded which). The source of this sequence is an adult woman who had mild COVID-19 (a few samples of this study predate the infection). Cell type and time point are not known. The chain employs TRBV7-8 and TRBJ1-5, with D unresolved. The CDR3 is CASTDDGDQPQHF. CDR3 DNA sequence: TGTGCCAGCACAGACGACGGTGATCAGCCCCAGCATTTT.